This TCR beta chain appears in the sequencing data of a study of graft-versus-host responses after intestinal transplantation. Study in general: Uniformly, recipients were administered anti-thymocyte globulin induction with subsequent tacrolimus and steroids for about 3 years.

Germline assignment: CDR1 SGHAT and CDR2 FQDESV (reference sequence). The CDR3 is 12 amino acids. V was trimmed by 3 bases and J by 2 bases, leaving 2 bases between them. Remarks on this clone: The antigen remains undetermined.

TCRdb's copy holds only in-frame clones and misses some; the assay was immunoSEQ multiplex PCR. The table has roughly 100,000 clones, roughly nine tenths seen once. The sample in question was unstimulated CD4+ T cells sorted from spleen or lymph node cells, obtained before transplant. This receptor was taken from a human donor who was the organ donor for an intestinal transplant. The chain links TRBV11-1 to TRBJ2-1; D remains unclear. Written as DNA, the CDR3 is TGTGCCAGCAGCTTCACCTACAATGAGCAGTTCTTC. Its translation: CASSFTYNEQFF.